A single sample gave rise to the 15 T cell receptor beta chains below, sequenced in a study of T cells in Graves' hyperthyroidism and ophthalmopathy. Researchers amplified the TCR beta CDR3 regions from RNA transcripts. HTBI primers were the set used in a first-round RT-PCR of the TCR CDR3. Via MiXCR, TCRdb re-called the multiplex PCR reads, giving one row per CDR3 protein. This repertoire shows about 510,000 distinct CDR3 sequences, approximately 15% found once; its top ten account for approximately 15%. The sequencing sample was made of blood. These receptors were collected from a middle-aged woman with Graves' hyperthyroidism.

A few counts support this clonotype. The chain couples TRBV20-1 to TRBJ2-7, with D unresolved. This CDR3 contains 14 residues. The V and J ends lost 0 bases and 0 bases respectively, with 9 bases between them. Germline-derived CDR1 and CDR2 are DFQATT and SNEGSKA (reference sequence). CDR3 nucleotides: TGCAGTGCTAGAGATAAGACCCACTCCTACGAGCAGTACTTC. As protein: CSARDKTHSYEQYF.

There are many counts of this clonotype. This chain joins TRBV3-1 and TRBJ2-3; D gene unclear. Trimming took off 3 bases at V and 2 bases at J, with 6 bases between the two ends. The CDR3 loop spans 13 amino acids. Germline CDR1 and CDR2: LGHDT and YNNKEL (reference sequence). Written as DNA, the CDR3 is TGTGCCAGCAGCCAGGGTTTCACAGATACGCAGTATTTT. Protein sequence: CASSQGFTDTQYF.

This clonotype was recorded at least ten times. V gene TRBV11-2 combines with J gene TRBJ2-2; TRBD2 matches 10 bases. This CDR3 comprises 17 residues. The ends lost 2 bases at V and 1 base at J; junction bases unmatched: 4. Germline V gene lookup returns CDR1 SGHAT and CDR2 FQNNGV. CDR3 bases: TGTGCCAGCAGCTTATTCCCTAGCGGGGGGAACACCGGGGAGCTGTTTTTT. Protein: CASSLFPSGGNTGELFF.

V is TRBV20-1 and J is TRBJ2-3; no firm D call. The CDR3 covers 15 residues. V gave up 3 bases and J gave up 3 bases, with 16 bases separating them. Germline V lookup: CDR1 DFQATT, CDR2 SNEGSKA (reference sequence). The CDR3 coding sequence is TGCAGTGCTAGGACGCCCCAGTTAGATACAGATACGCAGTATTTT. It is translated as CSARTPQLDTDTQYF.

In its sample, this clonotype was seen many times. This chain uses TRBV27 with TRBJ2-7; maybe TRBD2 (5 bases). V lost 0 bases and J lost 7, with 16 bases in between. This CDR3 is built from 15 residues. Germline values: CDR1 MNHEY, CDR2 SMNVEV (reference sequence). CDR3 sequence: CASSLSSGPPGEQYF. The CDR3 region has the DNA TGTGCCAGCAGTTTATCGAGCGGTCCTCCTGGTGAGCAGTACTTC.

About this clonotype itself: It may be a read error: a sequence one base away is much more abundant. The rearrangement joins TRBV27 to TRBJ2-5, with D possibly being TRBD2 (7 bases). The V gene's germline CDR1 is MNHEY and CDR2 SMNVEV (reference sequence). This CDR3 has 17 amino acids. The CDR3 DNA sequence: TGTGCCGGCAGTTTATCATGGGGGCTAGCGGACCAAGAGACCCAGTACTTC. It codes for CAGSLSWGLADQETQYF.

Many counts were recorded for this clonotype. The chain carries TRBV18 and TRBJ2-1; 15 nucleotides line up with TRBD2. Germline CDR1 KGHSH, CDR2 LQKENI. Trimming cost V 3 bases and J 9 bases; bases outside gene matches: 9. The CDR3 runs 17 residues. CDR3 loop: CASSPVGLAGGFSEQFF. DNA of the CDR3: TGTGCCAGCTCACCGGTGGGACTAGCGGGAGGCTTCAGTGAGCAGTTCTTC.

This clonotype was recorded at least ten times. The gene calls are TRBV20-1 and TRBJ2-1; 9 bases fit TRBD2. Trimming removed 6 bases from V and 4 bases from J; junction bases left unmatched: 4. Germline V lookup: CDR1 DFQATT, CDR2 SNEGSKA (reference sequence). CDR3 length equals 13 residues. In DNA form, the CDR3 reads TGCAGTGCGGTGCGGGAGGGATACAATGAGCAGTTCTTC. Translating gives CSAVREGYNEQFF.

There are many counts of this clonotype. The chain combines TRBV4-1 with TRBJ1-2, with a tentative D call TRBD1 (5 bases). In germline, CDR1 is MGHRA, CDR2 YSYEKL. The CDR3 has 13 residues. V was cut by 0 bases and J by 7 bases, with 9 bases left in between. The CDR3 reads CASSQEEGIGYTF. CDR3 in DNA: TGCGCCAGCAGCCAAGAGGAGGGGATTGGCTACACCTTC.

This clonotype was detected only a few times. The rearrangement uses TRBV3-1 and TRBJ1-4; 8 bases are a match to TRBD1. The junction had 15 bases not matched to a gene; V was cut back by 0 bases and J by 0 bases. Per the germline V gene, CDR1 is LGHDT and CDR2 is YNNKEL (reference sequence). CDR3 length: 21 residues. CDR3 sequence (DNA): TGTGCCAGCAGCCAAGATCGGCAGGGGGCAAGCGTCGATGCAACTAATGAAAAACTGTTTTTT. Residues: CASSQDRQGASVDATNEKLFF.

V gene TRBV19 combines with J gene TRBJ1-5; D is possibly TRBD1 (5 bases). The length of the CDR3 is 16 residues. CDR1 is LNHDA, CDR2 SQIVND, per germline (reference sequence). V lost 8 bases to trimming and J lost 0 bases, with 17 bases between them. The CDR3 sequence is CASHGPGGNSNQPQHF. The CDR3 DNA sequence: TGTGCCAGTCACGGACCGGGGGGGAATAGCAATCAGCCCCAGCATTTT.

This rearrangement joins TRBV7-9 to TRBJ1-1, with D perhaps matching TRBD1 (6 bases). The germline V gene has CDR1 SEHNR and CDR2 FQNEAQ (reference sequence). CDR3 length: 12 residues. Trimming removed 6 bases at V and 6 bases at J, with 11 bases between. CDR3 amino acids: CASRDRLAEAFF. Here the CDR3 DNA reads TGTGCCAGCAGAGACAGGCTGGCTGAAGCTTTCTTT.

CDR3 DNA: TGCGCCAGCAGCCAAGTTATGGCTGACATTCAGTACTTC. Amino acid sequence: CASSQVMADIQYF. The chain links TRBV4-1 to TRBJ2-4; D gene ambiguous. CDR1 and CDR2 (germline): MGHRA, YSYEKL. With 1 base removed from V and 8 bases from J, the gap between germline ends came to 9 bases. The CDR3 extends over 13 amino acids.

This clonotype was seen repeatedly, ten times or more. The rearrangement joins TRBV20-1 to TRBJ2-3; 7 nucleotides line up with TRBD1. CDR1 and CDR2 from the germline V gene are DFQATT and SNEGSKA (reference sequence). V lost 0 bases to trimming and J lost 3 bases; unmatched junction nucleotides: 9. This CDR3 comprises 16 residues. CDR3 bases: TGCAGTGCTAGAGATGTGGCAGGGGGTAGGACAGATACGCAGTATTTT. Protein sequence: CSARDVAGGRTDTQYF.

Points on this clonotype: The junction differs from germline at one of its ends, possibly a read error. The rearrangement joins TRBV5-6 to TRBJ2-7; TRBD2 matches at 7 bases. Germline V lookup: CDR1 SGHDT, CDR2 YYEEEE. This CDR3 has 16 residues. The CDR3: CASSLSSGSRSCEQYF. CDR3 DNA: TGTGCCAGCAGCTTGTCTAGCGGAAGCCGCTCCTGCGAGCAGTACTTC.